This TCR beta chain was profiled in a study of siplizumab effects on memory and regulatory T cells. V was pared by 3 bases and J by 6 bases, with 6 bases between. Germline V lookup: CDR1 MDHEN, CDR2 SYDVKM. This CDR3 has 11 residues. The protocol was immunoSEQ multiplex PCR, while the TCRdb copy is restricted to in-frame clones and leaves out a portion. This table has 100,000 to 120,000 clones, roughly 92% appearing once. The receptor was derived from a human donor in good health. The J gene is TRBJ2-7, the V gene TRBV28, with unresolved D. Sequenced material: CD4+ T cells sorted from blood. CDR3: CASSLRREQYF. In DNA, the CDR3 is TGTGCCAGCAGTTTGAGACGCGAGCAGTACTTC.